The 31 T cell receptor beta chains below come from one sample, sequenced in a study of blood T cell repertoires in COVID-19. Generated by immunoSEQ multiplex PCR, the TCRdb table keeps only in-frame clones and is missing some. The sample contains some 250,000 clones, approximately 84% of which appear only once. The sequencing input was peripheral blood. The receptors shown here come from a woman aged 25 to 45 who had recovered from COVID-19.

The chain carries TRBV10-3 and TRBJ2-2, with 12 nucleotides matching TRBD2. The germline V gene has CDR1 ENHRY and CDR2 SYGVKD. Trimming removed 3 bases from V and 0 bases from J; junction bases left unmatched: 5. The CDR3 has 18 residues. The CDR3 DNA reads as TGTGCCATCAGTGATACACTAGCGGGGGGCGCGAACACCGGGGAGCTGTTTTTT. It specifies CAISDTLAGGANTGELFF.

The chain links TRBV4-1 to TRBJ2-1; 10 bases agree with TRBD2. V lost 2 bases to trimming and J lost 4 bases; unmatched junction nucleotides: 2. From germline, CDR1 is MGHRA and CDR2 YSYEKL. The CDR3 sequence is 15 residues long. This CDR3 is CASSQSSGGYNEQFF. The CDR3 region has the DNA TGCGCCAGCAGCCAATCTAGCGGGGGTTACAATGAGCAGTTCTTC.

The V and J genes are TRBV25-1 and TRBJ2-7, with 7 bases fitting TRBD1. In germline, CDR1 is MGHDK, CDR2 SYGVNS. The CDR3 loop spans 14 amino acids. The ends lost 3 bases at V and 3 bases at J; junction bases unmatched: 5. This chain's CDR3 is CASSDWDSSYEQYF. The CDR3 region has the DNA TGTGCCAGCAGTGACTGGGACAGCAGCTACGAGCAGTACTTC.

The chain's CDR3 is CAIRSSANTGELFF. The CDR3 DNA sequence: TGTGCCATCAGGAGTTCCGCGAACACCGGGGAGCTGTTTTTT. This chain links TRBV10-3 with TRBJ2-2; no clear D. Germline loops: CDR1 ENHRY, CDR2 SYGVKD. Trimming removed 6 bases from V and 0 bases from J, with 8 bases in between. CDR3 length equals 14 residues.

V usage is TRBV4-1 and J usage is TRBJ2-2, with D perhaps TRBD1 (6 bases). Germline V gene lookup returns CDR1 MGHRA and CDR2 YSYEKL. V was pared by 1 base and J by 0 bases, with 9 bases between. The CDR3 contains 16 residues. DNA of the CDR3: TGCGCCAGCAGCCAAGTGGGACAAACGAACACCGGGGAGCTGTTTTTT. This codes for CASSQVGQTNTGELFF.

This clone appeared a single time. The J gene is TRBJ2-1, the V gene TRBV4-1; TRBD2 aligns across 9 bases. This CDR3 has 20 amino acids. Trimming took 0 bases from V and 15 from J; bases not matched to a gene: 27. Germline V gene sequence: CDR1 MGHRA, CDR2 YSYEKL. CDR3 residues: CASSQEHYEDPGLASMGRFF. The CDR3 DNA reads TGCGCCAGCAGCCAAGAGCATTATGAGGACCCGGGACTAGCTTCTATGGGGCGGTTCTTC.

The J gene is TRBJ1-1, the V gene TRBV11-1, with 12 bases aligning to TRBD1. There are 14 residues in the CDR3. After removal of 6 bases from V and 10 bases from J, the junction contained 9 bases not matched to a gene. The germline CDR1 and CDR2 sequences are SGHAT and FQDESV (reference sequence). CDR3 sequence reads: CASRPSGTGGSAFF. CDR3 nucleotide sequence: TGTGCCAGCAGACCCTCCGGGACAGGGGGCTCAGCTTTCTTT.

The rearrangement joins TRBV7-9 to TRBJ1-4; D not resolved. The CDR3 contains 15 residues. The germline V and J ends were trimmed by 6 bases and 0 bases, with 11 bases remaining between them. Germline CDR1 is SEHNR and CDR2 is FQNEAQ (reference sequence). For the CDR3, the DNA is TGTGCCAGCAGTATCCTGACTACAACTAATGAAAAACTGTTTTTT. This codes for CASSILTTTNEKLFF.

The V call is TRBV25-1, the J call TRBJ2-1; D remains unclear. Looked up from germline, CDR1 is MGHDK and CDR2 is SYGVNS. The CDR3 covers 12 residues. The germline V and J ends were trimmed by 3 bases and 5 bases, with 5 bases remaining between them. The CDR3 DNA sequence: TGTGCCAGCAGTGAGGCAGACAATGAGCAGTTCTTC. Protein sequence: CASSEADNEQFF.

The chain recombines TRBV10-3 with TRBJ1-1; weak D call: TRBD1 (5 bases). CDR3 length: 15 residues. Germline V lookup: CDR1 ENHRY, CDR2 SYGVKD. The germline V and J ends were trimmed by 0 bases and 0 bases, with 8 bases remaining between them. As DNA, the CDR3 is TGTGCCATCAGTGAGTCTCGGGGGGTGAACACTGAAGCTTTCTTT. It translates to CAISESRGVNTEAFF.

The chain carries TRBV4-2 and TRBJ1-4; perhaps TRBD1 as D (5 bases). Germline-derived CDR1 and CDR2 are LGHNA and YNFKEQ. V was pared by 4 bases and J by 3 bases, with 18 bases between. The CDR3 covers 17 residues. CDR3 loop: CASSPTVSGGSNEKLFF. The CDR3 DNA follows: TGTGCCAGCAGCCCGACAGTCTCCGGGGGGTCTAATGAAAAACTGTTTTTT.

The chain couples TRBV10-3 to TRBJ1-3; no clear D gene. The germline V and J ends were trimmed by 4 bases and 0 bases, with 10 bases remaining between them. Germline-derived CDR1 and CDR2 are ENHRY and SYGVKD. The CDR3 runs 15 residues. As DNA, the CDR3 is TGTGCCATCAGTGTAGACGGGATCTCTGGAAACACCATATATTTT. Its protein is CAISVDGISGNTIYF.

The chain uses TRBV5-4 and TRBJ2-1; no firm D call. Germline CDR1 is SGHNT and CDR2 is YYREEE (reference sequence). Trimming pared 0 bases from V and 10 bases from J, leaving 8 bases between. The CDR3 covers 12 residues. CDR3 loop: CASSLGVEEQFF. CDR3 sequence (DNA): TGTGCCAGCAGCTTGGGAGTTGAGGAGCAGTTCTTC.

This clone was observed a single time. The chain carries TRBV7-3 and TRBJ2-1; the D gene is possibly TRBD1 (6 bases). CDR3 length: 15 residues. The germline CDR1 and CDR2 sequences are SGHTA and FQGTGA. The ends were cut back, 3 bases at V and 2 bases at J, with 11 bases in the middle. CDR3 coding DNA: TGTGCCAGCAGCTTCTTAGGGGGAGCCTACAATGAGCAGTTCTTC. Translating gives CASSFLGGAYNEQFF.

In DNA form, the CDR3 reads TGTGCCAGCTCACCATTGGGTAGCGGGGAACAAGAGACCCAGTACTTC. Translation: CASSPLGSGEQETQYF. V is TRBV18 and J is TRBJ2-5; 8 bases line up with TRBD2. V gave up 2 bases and J gave up 2 bases; unmatched junction bases: 7. The germline V gene has CDR1 KGHSH and CDR2 LQKENI. This CDR3 has 16 residues.

The chain carries TRBV5-1 and TRBJ2-2; 9 bases are a match to TRBD1. The length of the CDR3 is 16 residues. The V gene's germline CDR1 is SGHRS and CDR2 YFSETQ. With 8 bases clipped from V and 5 bases from J, the junction kept 13 bases outside the gene matches. The CDR3 nucleotides are TGCGCCAGTGCCCGGGACAGGGAAGTTTTAACCGGGGAGCTGTTTTTT. Encoded protein: CASARDREVLTGELFF.

The chain has TRBV11-2 and TRBJ1-1; no firm D call. Trimming pared 3 bases from V and 3 bases from J, leaving 14 bases between. This CDR3 is 15 amino acids long. Germline V gene lookup returns CDR1 SGHAT and CDR2 FQNNGV. CDR3 loop: CASSLSHWEDTEAFF. DNA of the CDR3: TGTGCCAGCAGCTTGAGCCACTGGGAGGACACTGAAGCTTTCTTT.

Here the CDR3 reads CASSLLTGANTIYF. The CDR3 region has the DNA TGTGCCAGCAGCCTCTTGACAGGGGCAAACACCATATATTTT. The rearrangement links TRBV7-9 to TRBJ1-3; 8 bases align to TRBD1. V trimming: 5 bases; J trimming: 6 bases; junction bases outside the gene matches: 6. There are 14 residues in the CDR3. The germline gives CDR1 SEHNR, CDR2 FQNEAQ (reference sequence).

This chain links TRBV5-5 with TRBJ2-7; 13 nucleotides align to TRBD2. Germline V lookup: CDR1 SGHKS, CDR2 YYEKEE (reference sequence). The CDR3 covers 17 residues. The V gene end was trimmed by 4 bases and the J gene end by 2 bases; junction bases not matched to a gene: 9. CDR3 sequence: CASSPGGGTSGAYEQYF. CDR3 nucleotide sequence: TGTGCCAGCAGCCCAGGGGGAGGGACTAGCGGGGCCTACGAGCAGTACTTC.

The chain employs TRBV9 and TRBJ2-5, with D maybe TRBD2 (8 bases). Trimming took 4 bases from V and 5 from J, leaving 18 bases between them. Germline V lookup: CDR1 SGDLS, CDR2 YYNGEE. This CDR3 region has 15 residues. CDR3 bases: TGTGCCAGCAGCCCCAGGGGGGCTAGCGGGGAGACCCAGTACTTC. Protein product: CASSPRGASGETQYF.

This clone showed up just once. CDR3: CASTGDNYNEQFF. The CDR3 DNA reads as TGTGCCAGCACGGGGGATAACTACAATGAGCAGTTCTTC. V and J are TRBV5-4 and TRBJ2-1, with TRBD2 as a possible D gene (6 bases). Germline V gives CDR1 SGHNT, CDR2 YYREEE (reference sequence). This CDR3 region has 13 residues. Between the trimmed V and J ends, which lost 6 bases and 3 bases, there was a span of 10 bases.

This clone showed up just once. The chain carries TRBV10-1 and TRBJ2-4; the D gene is possibly TRBD2 (6 bases). V shed 3 bases and J shed 0 bases, with 18 bases lying between them. There are 18 residues in the CDR3. The germline gives CDR1 WNHNN, CDR2 SYGVQD (reference sequence). The CDR3 loop reads CASSDPPRAGLAKNIQYF. The CDR3 region has the DNA TGCGCCAGCAGTGACCCCCCAAGGGCGGGACTAGCCAAAAACATTCAGTACTTC.

The chain links TRBV7-9 to TRBJ2-1; perhaps TRBD1 as D (6 bases). Deletions cut 1 base from V and 6 bases from J, with 16 bases between. The CDR3 spans 16 residues. CDR1 is SEHNR, CDR2 FQNEAQ, per germline (reference sequence). CDR3 sequence reads: CASSLGRTGRSNEQFF. The DNA for the CDR3 is TGTGCCAGCAGCTTAGGAAGAACAGGGCGGTCCAATGAGCAGTTCTTC.

V is TRBV27 and J is TRBJ1-6, with TRBD1 identical over 10 bases. The CDR3 runs 14 residues. Unmatched junction bases numbered 6, after V lost 7 bases and J lost 9 bases. Germline CDR1 and CDR2: MNHEY and SMNVEV (reference sequence). CDR3 nucleotides: TGTGCCAGCACCTTGGGACAGGGGACTTCACCCCTCCACTTT. Protein: CASTLGQGTSPLHF.

This chain joins TRBV4-1 and TRBJ1-2, with TRBD1 as a possible D gene (6 bases). This CDR3 is 16 amino acids long. V was pared by 6 bases and J by 11 bases, with 28 bases between. Looked up from germline, CDR1 is MGHRA and CDR2 is YSYEKL. CDR3 in DNA: TGCGCCAGCAGTCGAGGAACACTGGACAGCCAACTGGGGTACACCTTC. As protein: CASSRGTLDSQLGYTF.

The chain couples TRBV7-7 to TRBJ2-5; no definite D call. Trimming left V 2 bases short and J 3 bases short, with 10 bases between. The CDR3 has 14 amino acids. CDR1 is SSHAT, CDR2 FNYEAQ, per germline (reference sequence). The CDR3 loop reads CASSLKPAKETQYF. In DNA form, the CDR3 reads TGTGCCAGCAGCTTAAAACCAGCGAAAGAGACCCAGTACTTC.

This clone was found a few times. CDR3 in DNA: TGTGCCAGTAGTATTGGTCTCGGGACAGGAGACTATGGCTACACCTTC. Protein product: CASSIGLGTGDYGYTF. This chain uses TRBV19 with TRBJ1-2; 8 bases line up with TRBD1. The V and J ends lost 3 bases and 3 bases, in that order; junction bases with no gene match: 9. Germline CDR1 LNHDA, CDR2 SQIVND (reference sequence). The CDR3 is 16 amino acids.

The rearrangement links TRBV25-1 to TRBJ2-7; D is uncertain. The CDR3 is made up of 11 amino acids. Deletions cut 5 bases from V and 3 bases from J, with 5 bases between. Per the germline V gene, CDR1 is MGHDK and CDR2 is SYGVNS. The chain's CDR3 is CASSRDYEQYF. The CDR3 DNA follows: TGTGCCAGCAGTCGAGACTACGAGCAGTACTTC.

This clone was counted between two and nine times. The rearrangement links TRBV2 to TRBJ1-5; D call uncertain. The CDR3 spans 16 residues. Trimming removed 3 bases at V and 5 bases at J, with 17 bases between. The germline V gene encodes CDR1 SNHLY and CDR2 FYNNEI. DNA of the CDR3: TGTGCCAGCAGTGATCCCCACCGGGGAGGTCATCAGCCCCAGCATTTT. The encoded protein is CASSDPHRGGHQPQHF. Based on the CDR3 plus reference TRBV2 and TRBJ1-5, the full variable domain is EPEVTQTPSHQVTQMGQEVILRCVPISNHLYFYWYRQILGQKVEFLVSFYNNEISEKSEIFDDQFSVERPDGSNFTLKIRSTKLEDSAMYFCASSDPHRGGHQPQHFGDGTRLSIL.

The chain links TRBV7-3 to TRBJ2-7; 7 bases are shared with TRBD1. With 5 bases clipped from V and 0 bases from J, the junction kept 10 bases outside the gene matches. The germline gives CDR1 SGHTA, CDR2 FQGTGA. This CDR3 has 16 residues. This CDR3 is CASSTTPGQSSYEQYF. CDR3 sequence (DNA): TGTGCCAGCAGCACAACTCCGGGACAGAGCTCCTACGAGCAGTACTTC.

CDR3 region: CASSLTGALTDTQYF. The DNA of the CDR3 is TGTGCCAGCAGCTTAACAGGGGCCCTCACAGATACGCAGTATTTT. The rearrangement links TRBV7-2 to TRBJ2-3; 7 bases align to TRBD1. From germline, CDR1 is SGHTA and CDR2 FQGNSA. After removal of 2 bases from V and 2 bases from J, the junction contained 4 bases not matched to a gene. The CDR3 runs to 15 residues. The full variable domain, completed using reference TRBV7-2 and TRBJ2-3, is GAGVSQSPSNKVTEKGKDVELRCDPISGHTALYWYRQSLGQGLEFLIYFQGNSAPDKSGLPSDRFSAERTGGSVSTLTIQRTQQEDSAVYLCASSLTGALTDTQYFGPGTRLTVL.